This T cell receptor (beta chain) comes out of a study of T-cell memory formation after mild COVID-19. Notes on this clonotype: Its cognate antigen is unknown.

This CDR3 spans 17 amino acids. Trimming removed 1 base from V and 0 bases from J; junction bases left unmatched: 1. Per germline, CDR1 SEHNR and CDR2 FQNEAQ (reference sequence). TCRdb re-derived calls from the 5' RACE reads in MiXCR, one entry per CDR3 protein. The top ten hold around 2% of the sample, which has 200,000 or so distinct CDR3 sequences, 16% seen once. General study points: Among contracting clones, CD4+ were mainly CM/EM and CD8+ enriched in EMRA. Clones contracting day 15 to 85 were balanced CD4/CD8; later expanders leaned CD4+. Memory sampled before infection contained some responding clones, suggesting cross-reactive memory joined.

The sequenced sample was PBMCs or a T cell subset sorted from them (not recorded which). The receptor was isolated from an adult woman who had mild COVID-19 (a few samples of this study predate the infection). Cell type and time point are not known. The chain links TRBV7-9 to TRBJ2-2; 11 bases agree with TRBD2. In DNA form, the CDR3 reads TGTGCCAGCAGCTTAGGGGGACTAGCGGCGAACACCGGGGAGCTGTTTTTT. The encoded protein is CASSLGGLAANTGELFF.